These 21 T cell receptor beta chains were sequenced from one sample in a study of blood T cell repertoires in COVID-19. Clones were sequenced by immunoSEQ multiplex PCR, and TCRdb holds only the in-frame ones, with some missing. Altogether 250,000 or so clones are present, over 75% being singletons, with the ten largest covering around 1.8%. Sequenced material: PBMCs or T cells enriched from blood (not recorded which). The receptors stem from a woman aged 50 to 65 who had recovered from COVID-19.

The chain recombines TRBV6-5 with TRBJ1-1; tentative D call: TRBD1 (6 bases). CDR3 length: 13 residues. Germline V lookup: CDR1 MNHEY, CDR2 SVGAGI. The V end was cut by 5 bases, the J end by 0 bases, with 7 bases between. For the CDR3, the DNA is TGTGCCAGCAGTACAGGGATGAACACTGAAGCTTTCTTT. This encodes CASSTGMNTEAFF.

A few counts support this clone. V usage is TRBV29-1 and J usage is TRBJ2-7; D ambiguous. Germline loops: CDR1 SQVTM, CDR2 ANQGSEA. The CDR3 consists of 12 residues. As DNA, the CDR3 is TGCCGACTGCATGAAAGCTCCTACGAGCAGTACTTC. Amino acid sequence: CRLHESSYEQYF.

This clone has just one count. V usage is TRBV19 and J usage is TRBJ1-5; 9 positions match TRBD1. The J segment lost 0 bases and the V segment lost 6 bases, leaving 6 bases of the junction unmatched. CDR1 and CDR2 from the germline V gene are LNHDA and SQIVND (reference sequence). CDR3 size: 16 residues. Here the CDR3 reads CASRDRGQNSNQPQHF. In DNA form, the CDR3 reads TGTGCCAGTAGGGACAGGGGACAAAATAGCAATCAGCCCCAGCATTTT. The full variable domain, with the rest looked up from reference TRBV19 and TRBJ1-5, is DGGITQSPKYLFRKEGQNVTLSCEQNLNHDAMYWYRQDPGQGLRLIYYSQIVNDFQKGDIAEGYSVSREKKESFPLTVTSAQKNPTAFYLCASRDRGQNSNQPQHFGDGTRLSIL.

Details on this clone: Other nucleotide sequences from this sample produce the same CDR3. This chain links TRBV28 with TRBJ2-7, with 10 bases aligning to TRBD1. With V trimmed by 5 bases and J by 1 base, 2 bases remained unmatched. The CDR3 has 14 residues. The germline V gene has CDR1 MDHEN and CDR2 SYDVKM. The CDR3 DNA is TGTGCCAGCAGTCGGACAGGGGGATCCTACGAGCAGTACTTC. Protein product: CASSRTGGSYEQYF.

This sequence joins TRBV3-1 (or the pseudogene TRBV3-2) and TRBJ1-2; TRBD1 matches 8 bases. There are 15 residues in the CDR3. Germline loops: CDR1 LGHDT, CDR2 YNNKEL (reference sequence). J was trimmed by 1 base and V by 4 bases; bases with no gene match: 5. The CDR3: CASSPGTGLNYGYTF. The DNA for the CDR3 is TGTGCCAGCAGCCCTGGGACAGGCCTTAACTATGGCTACACCTTC.

The V gene is TRBV2, the J gene TRBJ1-5; no definite D call. V dropped 4 bases and J dropped 5 bases, with 12 bases sitting between them. The CDR3 loop spans 14 amino acids. Germline values: CDR1 SNHLY, CDR2 FYNNEI. This chain's CDR3 is CASSGSGSYQPQHF. CDR3 nucleotide sequence: TGTGCCAGCAGTGGTAGTGGGAGCTATCAGCCCCAGCATTTT.

The gene calls are TRBV5-1 and TRBJ2-1; D might be TRBD1 (6 bases). Per the germline V gene, CDR1 is SGHRS and CDR2 is YFSETQ. Trimming removed 0 bases from V and 8 bases from J, with 15 bases in between. The CDR3 loop spans 15 amino acids. CDR3 DNA sequence: TGCGCCAGCAGCTTGGAGGGGGACGGAGGCCATGAGCAGTTCTTC. Translated, it gives CASSLEGDGGHEQFF. The complete variable domain, with remaining parts taken from reference TRBV5-1 and TRBJ2-1, reads KAGVTQTPRYLIKTRGQQVTLSCSPISGHRSVSWYQQTPGQGLQFLFEYFSETQRNKGNFPGRFSGRQFSNSRSEMNVSTLELGDSALYLCASSLEGDGGHEQFFGPGTRLTVL.

The chain has TRBV28 and TRBJ2-7; tentatively, D is TRBD2 (5 bases). The germline gives CDR1 MDHEN, CDR2 SYDVKM. V lost 2 bases and J lost 5, with 10 bases in between. The CDR3 extends over 13 amino acids. CDR3 sequence reads: CASSLTGNDEQYF. CDR3 DNA sequence: TGTGCCAGCAGTTTAACGGGGAATGACGAGCAGTACTTC.

The chain links TRBV7-9 to TRBJ1-3, with D tentatively TRBD1 (6 bases). V gave up 5 bases and J gave up 2 bases, with 7 bases separating them. The CDR3 spans 13 residues. Germline V gene data show CDR1 as SEHNR and CDR2 as FQNEAQ (reference sequence). The CDR3 spells CASSPGAGNTIYF. DNA of the CDR3: TGTGCCAGCAGCCCAGGGGCTGGAAACACCATATATTTT.

The V gene is TRBV29-1, the J gene TRBJ2-7, with D tentatively TRBD2 (5 bases). Germline V lookup: CDR1 SQVTM, CDR2 ANQGSEA. The CDR3 length is 12 residues. Trimming removed 3 bases at V and 5 bases at J, with 11 bases between. This chain's CDR3 is CSVDRGHHEQYF. Here the CDR3 DNA reads TGCAGCGTTGATCGGGGTCATCACGAGCAGTACTTC.

The chain links TRBV9 to TRBJ2-2; D is uncertain. Germline-derived CDR1 and CDR2 are SGDLS and YYNGEE. V dropped 0 bases and J dropped 3 bases, with 6 bases sitting between them. The CDR3 totals 14 residues. The CDR3 nucleotides read TGTGCCAGCAGCGTAGTCCTTGACACCGGGGAGCTGTTTTTT. It encodes CASSVVLDTGELFF.

The count of this clone is one. This chain joins TRBV7-2 and TRBJ1-5; a weak D match, TRBD1 (5 bases). With 3 bases removed from V and 7 bases from J, the gap between germline ends came to 16 bases. This CDR3 is built from 15 residues. CDR1 is SGHTA and CDR2 is FQGNSA in the germline V gene. Written as DNA, the CDR3 is TGTGCCAGCAGCTTTGACAGCTCCTTTCGCCAGCCCCAGCATTTT. It codes for CASSFDSSFRQPQHF.

This chain joins TRBV28 and TRBJ1-4; TRBD1 might be the D (6 bases). The CDR3 runs to 21 residues. Germline V lookup: CDR1 MDHEN, CDR2 SYDVKM. The V gene lost 6 bases and the J gene lost 5 bases, with 34 bases spanning the gap. The CDR3 sequence: CASRKSGPGGLPVPHNEKLFF. The CDR3 DNA reads TGTGCCAGCAGAAAAAGTGGGCCGGGGGGGCTTCCCGTCCCACACAATGAAAAACTGTTTTTT.

The rearrangement joins TRBV5-1 to TRBJ2-2, with D possibly matching TRBD2 (5 bases). CDR3 length: 14 amino acids. V shed 6 bases and J shed 5 bases, with 14 bases lying between them. Germline CDR1 and CDR2: SGHRS and YFSETQ. The CDR3: CASKGDSQTGELFF. The DNA for the CDR3 is TGCGCCAGCAAGGGAGATTCACAGACCGGGGAGCTGTTTTTT.

This clone was picked up one time. The rearrangement links TRBV9 to TRBJ2-5; TRBD2 agrees at 14 bases. CDR3 length equals 18 residues. Germline assignment: CDR1 SGDLS and CDR2 YYNGEE. V was pared by 4 bases and J by 2 bases, with 10 bases of the junction left unmatched. CDR3 loop: CASSFGTSGSGWQETQYF. CDR3 DNA: TGTGCCAGCAGCTTCGGGACTAGCGGGAGTGGGTGGCAAGAGACCCAGTACTTC.

The V call is TRBV7-2, the J call TRBJ1-2; no clear D. Trimming removed 1 base from V and 7 bases from J, with 19 bases in between. The length of the CDR3 is 16 residues. Germline V gene lookup returns CDR1 SGHTA and CDR2 FQGNSA. The CDR3 DNA reads TGTGCCAGCAGCTTAGTCAGTACTAAGGTGCTGGCTGGCTACACCTTC. The encoded protein is CASSLVSTKVLAGYTF.

V is TRBV10-3 and J is TRBJ2-1, with 14 bases identical to TRBD2. This CDR3 contains 22 residues. Germline lookup yields CDR1 ENHRY and CDR2 SYGVKD. The J segment lost 2 bases and the V segment lost 1 base, leaving 16 bases of the junction unmatched. The DNA for the CDR3 is TGTGCCATCAGTGAGTGGCGGCGGGGTCCGGGACTAGCGGGAGCTACCTACAATGAGCAGTTCTTC. As protein: CAISEWRRGPGLAGATYNEQFF.

J is TRBJ2-7 and V is TRBV24-1; weak D call: TRBD1 (5 bases). V lost 2 bases, J lost 1 base, and 14 bases lay in between. Germline V gene data show CDR1 as KGHDR and CDR2 as SFDVKD. CDR3 length equals 16 residues. The CDR3: CATSDWGTAGSYEQYF. CDR3 DNA: TGTGCCACCAGTGATTGGGGCACGGCAGGTTCCTACGAGCAGTACTTC.

The CDR3 loop reads CASSLNPGVGASTQYF. The CDR3 bases are TGTGCCAGCAGCCTCAACCCGGGTGTGGGGGCTTCGACCCAGTACTTC. The chain carries TRBV3-1 (or the pseudogene TRBV3-2) and TRBJ2-5; D is possibly TRBD1 (6 bases). V dropped 4 bases and J dropped 7 bases, with 22 bases sitting between them. This CDR3 region has 16 residues. CDR1 and CDR2 from the germline V gene are LGHDT and YNNKEL (reference sequence).

The chain carries TRBV7-8 and TRBJ1-5, with D unresolved. In germline, CDR1 is SGHVS, CDR2 FQNEAQ. The CDR3 spans 14 residues. The V end lost 5 bases, the J end lost 7 bases, and 15 bases lay between the germline ends. CDR3 sequence (DNA): TGTGCCAGCAGCCCAACACGGGGAGACCAGCCCCAGCATTTT. It specifies CASSPTRGDQPQHF.

J is TRBJ2-1 and V is TRBV20-1, with D unresolved. The CDR3 consists of 9 residues. Trimming left V 5 bases short and J 11 bases short, with 7 bases between. CDR1 is DFQATT, CDR2 SNEGSKA, per germline (reference sequence). Here the CDR3 DNA reads TGCAGTGCTCCTCCTAAGCAGTTCTTC. Encoded protein: CSAPPKQFF.